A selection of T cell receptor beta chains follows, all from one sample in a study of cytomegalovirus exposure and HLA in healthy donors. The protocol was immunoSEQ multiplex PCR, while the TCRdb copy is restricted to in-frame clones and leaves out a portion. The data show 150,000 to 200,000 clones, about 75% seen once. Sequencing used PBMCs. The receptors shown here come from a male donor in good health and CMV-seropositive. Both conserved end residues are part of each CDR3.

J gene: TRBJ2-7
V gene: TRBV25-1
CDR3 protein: CASSDRVPYEQYF

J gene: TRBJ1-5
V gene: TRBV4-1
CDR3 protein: CASSQGEAFNQPQHF

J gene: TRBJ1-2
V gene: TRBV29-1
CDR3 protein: CSVDFIGSVNPMRERYYGYTF

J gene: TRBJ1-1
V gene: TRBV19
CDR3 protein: CASSPRTGRGGEAFF

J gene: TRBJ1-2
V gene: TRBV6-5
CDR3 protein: CASSEELVYGYTF

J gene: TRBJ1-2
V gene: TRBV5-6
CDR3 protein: CASRSRDRAWYGYTF

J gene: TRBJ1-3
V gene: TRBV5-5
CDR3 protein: CASSLLIARNTIYF

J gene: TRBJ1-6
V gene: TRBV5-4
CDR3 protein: CASSSPKRRANSPLHF

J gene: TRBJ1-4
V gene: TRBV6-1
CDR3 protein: CASSDWGQGLNEKLFF

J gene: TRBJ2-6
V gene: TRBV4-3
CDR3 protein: CASSQDLGSSGANVLTF

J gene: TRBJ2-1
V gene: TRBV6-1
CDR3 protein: CASSQMTDVNEQFF

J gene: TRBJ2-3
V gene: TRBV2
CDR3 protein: CASSVVQVGDTQYF

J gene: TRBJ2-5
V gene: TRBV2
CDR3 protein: CASRRLALGETQYF

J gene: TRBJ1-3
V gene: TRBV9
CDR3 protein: CASSVTPENGNTIYF

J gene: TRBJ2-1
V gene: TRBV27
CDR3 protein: CASSQPGVSYNEQFF

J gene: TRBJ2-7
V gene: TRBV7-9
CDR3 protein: CASSLDELAANYEQYF

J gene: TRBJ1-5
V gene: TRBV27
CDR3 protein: CASSRDSNQPQHF

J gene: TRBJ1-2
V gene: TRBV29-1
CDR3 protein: CSVPVWGVESVGYTF

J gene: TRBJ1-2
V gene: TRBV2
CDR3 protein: CASGLNYGYTF

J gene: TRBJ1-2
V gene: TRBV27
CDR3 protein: CASREQLGTNGGYTF

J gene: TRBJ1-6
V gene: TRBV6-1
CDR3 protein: CASSDRENSPLHF

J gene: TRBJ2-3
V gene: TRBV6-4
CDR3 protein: CASSDSHTDTQYF

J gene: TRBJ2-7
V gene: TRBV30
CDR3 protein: CAWSWAGGSYEQYF

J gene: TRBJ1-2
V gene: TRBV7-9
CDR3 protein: CASSPEANYGYTF

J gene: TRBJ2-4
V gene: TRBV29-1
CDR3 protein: CSVTDRGGNIQYF

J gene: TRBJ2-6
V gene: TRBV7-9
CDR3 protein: CSSSGWGLSGANVLTF

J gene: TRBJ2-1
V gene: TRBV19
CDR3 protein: CASSGLVYNEQFF

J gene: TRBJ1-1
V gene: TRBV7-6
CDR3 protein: CASSLGGETEAFF

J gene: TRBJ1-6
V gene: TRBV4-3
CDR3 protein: CASSQGVDSYNSPLHF

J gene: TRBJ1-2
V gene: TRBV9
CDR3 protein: CASRDPTETNYGYTF